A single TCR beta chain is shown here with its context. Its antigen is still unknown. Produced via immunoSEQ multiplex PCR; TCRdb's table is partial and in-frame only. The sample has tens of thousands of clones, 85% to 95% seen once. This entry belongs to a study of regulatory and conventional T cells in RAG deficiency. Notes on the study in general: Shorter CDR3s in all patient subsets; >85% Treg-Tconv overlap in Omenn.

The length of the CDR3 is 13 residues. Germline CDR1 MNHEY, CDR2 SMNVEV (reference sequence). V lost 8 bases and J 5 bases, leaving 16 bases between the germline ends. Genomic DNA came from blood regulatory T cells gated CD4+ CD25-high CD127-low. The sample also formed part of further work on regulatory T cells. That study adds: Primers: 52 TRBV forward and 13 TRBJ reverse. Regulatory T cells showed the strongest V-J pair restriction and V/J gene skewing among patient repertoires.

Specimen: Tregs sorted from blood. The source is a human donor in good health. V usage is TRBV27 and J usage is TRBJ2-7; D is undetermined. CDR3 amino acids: CASAQRPRHEQYF. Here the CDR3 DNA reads TGTGCCAGCGCACAGCGCCCACGGCACGAGCAGTACTTC.